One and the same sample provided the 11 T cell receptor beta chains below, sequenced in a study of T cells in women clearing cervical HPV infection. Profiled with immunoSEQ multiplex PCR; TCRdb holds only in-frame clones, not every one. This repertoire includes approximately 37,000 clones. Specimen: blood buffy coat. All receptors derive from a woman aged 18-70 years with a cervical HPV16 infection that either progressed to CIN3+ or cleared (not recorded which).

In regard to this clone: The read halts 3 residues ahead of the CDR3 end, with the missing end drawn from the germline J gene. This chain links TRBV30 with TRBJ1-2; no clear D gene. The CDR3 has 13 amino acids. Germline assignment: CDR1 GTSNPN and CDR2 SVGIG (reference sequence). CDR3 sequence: CASISGSSNDYTF. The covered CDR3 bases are TGTGCCTCCATTAGCGGGAGTTCCAATGAC.

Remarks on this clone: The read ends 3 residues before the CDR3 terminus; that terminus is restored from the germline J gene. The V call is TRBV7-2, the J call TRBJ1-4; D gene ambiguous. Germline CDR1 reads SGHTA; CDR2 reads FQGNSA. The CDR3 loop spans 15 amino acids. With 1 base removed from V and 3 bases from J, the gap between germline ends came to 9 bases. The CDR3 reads CASSLVGTANEKLFF. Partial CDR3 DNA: TGTGCCAGCAGCTTAGTCGGCACAGCTAATGAAAAA.

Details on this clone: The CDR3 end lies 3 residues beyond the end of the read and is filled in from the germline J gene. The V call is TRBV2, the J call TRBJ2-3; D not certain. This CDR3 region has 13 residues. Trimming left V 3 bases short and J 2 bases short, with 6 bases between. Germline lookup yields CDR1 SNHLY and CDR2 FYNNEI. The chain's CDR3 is CASSDRYTDTQYF. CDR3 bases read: TGTGCCAGCAGTGACCGCTACACAGATACG.

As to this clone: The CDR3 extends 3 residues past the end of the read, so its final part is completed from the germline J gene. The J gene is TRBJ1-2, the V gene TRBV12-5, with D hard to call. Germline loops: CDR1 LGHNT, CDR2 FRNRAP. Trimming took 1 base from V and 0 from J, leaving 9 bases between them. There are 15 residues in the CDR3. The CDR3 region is CASGLGAASNYGYTF. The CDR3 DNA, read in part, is TGTGCTAGTGGTTTGGGGGCCGCTTCTAACTATGGC.

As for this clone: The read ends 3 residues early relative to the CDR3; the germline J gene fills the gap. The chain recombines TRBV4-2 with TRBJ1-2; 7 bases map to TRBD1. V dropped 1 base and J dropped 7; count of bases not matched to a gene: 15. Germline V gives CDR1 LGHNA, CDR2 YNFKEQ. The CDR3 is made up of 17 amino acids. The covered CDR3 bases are TGTGCCAGCAGCCAAGTAGGCCGGGTGCAGGGGGAGGCTGGC. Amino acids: CASSQVGRVQGEAG. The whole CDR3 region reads CASSQVGRVQGEAGYTF.

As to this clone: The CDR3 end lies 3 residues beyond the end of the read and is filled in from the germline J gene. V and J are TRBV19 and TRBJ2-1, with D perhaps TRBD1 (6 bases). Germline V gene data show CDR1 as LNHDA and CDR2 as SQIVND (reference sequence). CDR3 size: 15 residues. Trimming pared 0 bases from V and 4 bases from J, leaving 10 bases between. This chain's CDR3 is CASSIDTRGYNEQFF. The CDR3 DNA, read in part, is TGTGCCAGTAGTATAGATACCAGGGGATACAATGAG.

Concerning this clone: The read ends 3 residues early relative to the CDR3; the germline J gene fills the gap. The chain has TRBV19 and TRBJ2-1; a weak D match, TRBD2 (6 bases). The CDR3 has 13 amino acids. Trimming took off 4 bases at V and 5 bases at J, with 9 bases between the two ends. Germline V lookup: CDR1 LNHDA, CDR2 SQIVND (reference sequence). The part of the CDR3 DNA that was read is TGTGCCAGTAGTAGGAGGGGAAACAATGAG. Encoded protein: CASSRRGNNE. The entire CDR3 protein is CASSRRGNNEQFF.

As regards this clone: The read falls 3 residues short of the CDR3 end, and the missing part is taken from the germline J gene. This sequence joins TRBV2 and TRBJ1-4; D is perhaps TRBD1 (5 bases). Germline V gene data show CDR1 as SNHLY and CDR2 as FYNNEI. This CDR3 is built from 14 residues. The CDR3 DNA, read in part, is TGTGCCAGCAGTTGGGGTTCTGGGGCCAACGTA. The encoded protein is CASSWGSGANV. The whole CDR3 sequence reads CASSWGSGANVLFF.

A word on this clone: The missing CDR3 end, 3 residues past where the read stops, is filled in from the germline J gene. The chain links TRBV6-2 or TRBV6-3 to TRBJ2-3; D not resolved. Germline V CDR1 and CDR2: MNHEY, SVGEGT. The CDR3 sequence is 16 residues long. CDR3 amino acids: CASSYGRRPENQPQYF. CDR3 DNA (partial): TGTGCCAGCAGTTACGGGCGACGGCCAGAGAATCAGCCG.

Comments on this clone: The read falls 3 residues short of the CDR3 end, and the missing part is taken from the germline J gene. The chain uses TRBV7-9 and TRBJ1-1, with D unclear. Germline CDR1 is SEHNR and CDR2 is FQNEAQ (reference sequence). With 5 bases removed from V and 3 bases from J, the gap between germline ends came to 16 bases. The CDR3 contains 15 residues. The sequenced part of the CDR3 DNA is TGTGCCAGCAGCCCCACATGGATTGGGCACACTGAA. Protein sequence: CASSPTWIGHTE. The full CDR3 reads CASSPTWIGHTEAFF.

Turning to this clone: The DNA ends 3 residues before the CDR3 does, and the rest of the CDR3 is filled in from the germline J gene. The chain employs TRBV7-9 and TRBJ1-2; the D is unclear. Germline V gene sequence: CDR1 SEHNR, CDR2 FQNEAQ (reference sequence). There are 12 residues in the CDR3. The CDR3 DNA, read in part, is TGTGCCAGCAGCTTAGCCTCCTACGAC. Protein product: CASSLASYD. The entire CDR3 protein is CASSLASYDYTF.